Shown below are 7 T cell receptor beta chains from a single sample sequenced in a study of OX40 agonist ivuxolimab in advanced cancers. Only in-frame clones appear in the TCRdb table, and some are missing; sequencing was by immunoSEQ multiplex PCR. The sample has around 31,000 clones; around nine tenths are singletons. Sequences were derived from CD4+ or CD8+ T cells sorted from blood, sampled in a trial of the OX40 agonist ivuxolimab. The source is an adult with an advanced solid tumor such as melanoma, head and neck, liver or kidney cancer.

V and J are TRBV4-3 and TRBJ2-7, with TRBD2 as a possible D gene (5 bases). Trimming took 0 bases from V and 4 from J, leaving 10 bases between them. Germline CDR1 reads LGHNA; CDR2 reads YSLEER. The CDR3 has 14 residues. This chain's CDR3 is CASSQDPGTYEQYF. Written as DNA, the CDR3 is TGCGCCAGCAGCCAAGACCCGGGAACATACGAGCAGTACTTC.

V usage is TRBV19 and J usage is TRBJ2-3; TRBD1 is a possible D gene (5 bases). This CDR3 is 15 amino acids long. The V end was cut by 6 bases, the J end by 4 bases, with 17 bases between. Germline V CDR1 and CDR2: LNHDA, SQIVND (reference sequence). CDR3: CASREGDSWADTQYF. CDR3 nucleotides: TGTGCCAGTAGGGAAGGGGATTCCTGGGCAGATACGCAGTATTTT. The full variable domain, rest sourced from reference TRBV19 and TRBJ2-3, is DGGITQSPKYLFRKEGQNVTLSCEQNLNHDAMYWYRQDPGQGLRLIYYSQIVNDFQKGDIAEGYSVSREKKESFPLTVTSAQKNPTAFYLCASREGDSWADTQYFGPGTRLTVL.

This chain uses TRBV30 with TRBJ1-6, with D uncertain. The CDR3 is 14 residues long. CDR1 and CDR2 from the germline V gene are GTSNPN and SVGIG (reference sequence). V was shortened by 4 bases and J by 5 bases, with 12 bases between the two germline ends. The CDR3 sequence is CAWKVASNNSPLHF. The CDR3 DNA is TGTGCCTGGAAAGTCGCCAGTAATAATTCACCCCTCCACTTT.

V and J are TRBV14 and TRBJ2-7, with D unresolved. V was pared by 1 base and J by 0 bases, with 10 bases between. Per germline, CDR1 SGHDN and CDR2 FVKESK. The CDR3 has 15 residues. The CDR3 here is CASSQGFMNSYEQYF. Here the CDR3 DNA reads TGTGCCAGCAGCCAAGGGTTCATGAACTCCTACGAGCAGTACTTC.

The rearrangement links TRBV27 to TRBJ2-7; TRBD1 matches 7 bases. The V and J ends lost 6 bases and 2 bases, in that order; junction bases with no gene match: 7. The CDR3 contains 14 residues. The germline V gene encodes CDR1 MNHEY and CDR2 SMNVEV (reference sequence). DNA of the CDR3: TGTGCCAGCAGCAACAAAGGGGGCCCCTACGAGCAGTACTTC. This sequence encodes CASSNKGGPYEQYF.

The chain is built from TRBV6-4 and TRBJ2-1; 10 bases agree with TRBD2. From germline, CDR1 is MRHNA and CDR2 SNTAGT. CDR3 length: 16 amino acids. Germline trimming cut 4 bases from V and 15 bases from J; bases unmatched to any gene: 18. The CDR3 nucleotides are TGTGCCAGCAGTGGTCCCCTAGCGGGGGCCCCACACGCGTGGTTCTTC. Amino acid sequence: CASSGPLAGAPHAWFF.

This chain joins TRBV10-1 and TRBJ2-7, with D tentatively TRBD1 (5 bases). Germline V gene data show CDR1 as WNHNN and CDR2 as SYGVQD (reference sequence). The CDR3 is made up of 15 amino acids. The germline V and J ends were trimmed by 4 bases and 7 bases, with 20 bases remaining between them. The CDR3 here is CASSGSGARGSEQYF. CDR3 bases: TGCGCCAGCAGTGGGAGTGGGGCCCGTGGTTCGGAGCAGTACTTC.